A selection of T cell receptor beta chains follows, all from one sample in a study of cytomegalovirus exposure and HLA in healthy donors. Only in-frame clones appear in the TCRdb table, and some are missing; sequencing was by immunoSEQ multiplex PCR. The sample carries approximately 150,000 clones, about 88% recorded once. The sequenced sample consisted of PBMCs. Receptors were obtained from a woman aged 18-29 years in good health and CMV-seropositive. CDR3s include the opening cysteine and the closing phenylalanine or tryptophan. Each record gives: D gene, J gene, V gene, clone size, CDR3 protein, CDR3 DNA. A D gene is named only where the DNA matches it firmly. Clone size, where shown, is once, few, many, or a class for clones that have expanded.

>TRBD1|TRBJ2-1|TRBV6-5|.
CASSPWDSSYNEQFF
TGTGCCAGCAGTCCTTGGGACAGCTCCTACAATGAGCAGTTCTTC
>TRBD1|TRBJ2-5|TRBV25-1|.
CASSEWTGGEETQYF
TGTGCCAGCAGTGAATGGACAGGGGGCGAAGAGACCCAGTACTTC
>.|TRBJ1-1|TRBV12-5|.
CASGFGGYTEAFF
TGTGCTAGTGGTTTCGGGGGATATACTGAAGCTTTCTTT
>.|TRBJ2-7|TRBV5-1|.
CASFGPPAGEQYF
TGCGCCAGCTTCGGGCCTCCCGCGGGCGAGCAGTACTTC
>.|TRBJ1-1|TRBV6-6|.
CASSTAEISMNTEAFF
TGTGCCAGCAGTACCGCGGAGATATCAATGAACACTGAAGCTTTCTTT
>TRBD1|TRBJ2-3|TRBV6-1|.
CASSGAPGQNTQYF
TGTGCCAGCAGTGGGGCCCCGGGACAGAATACGCAGTATTTT
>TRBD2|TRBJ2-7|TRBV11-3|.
CASSLETSGNYEQYF
TGTGCCAGCAGCTTAGAGACTAGCGGGAACTACGAGCAGTACTTC
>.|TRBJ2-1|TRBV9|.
CASSVGGKPYNEQFF
TGTGCCAGCAGCGTAGGAGGGAAACCCTACAATGAGCAGTTCTTC
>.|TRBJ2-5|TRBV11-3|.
CASSRYRQETQYF
TGTGCCAGCAGCCGCTATCGGCAAGAGACCCAGTACTTC
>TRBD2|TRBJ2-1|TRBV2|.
CASRSTSGGTVEQFF
TGTGCCAGCAGGTCTACTAGCGGAGGCACAGTTGAGCAGTTCTTC
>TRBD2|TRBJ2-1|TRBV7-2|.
CASSSSGVAYNEQFF
TGTGCCAGCAGTTCGAGCGGGGTGGCGTACAATGAGCAGTTCTTC
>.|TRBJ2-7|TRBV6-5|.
CASSFRGYEQYF
TGTGCCAGCAGTTTTAGGGGATACGAGCAGTACTTC
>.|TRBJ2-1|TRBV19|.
CASSMQVSEQFF
TGTGCCAGTAGTATGCAGGTTTCTGAGCAGTTCTTC
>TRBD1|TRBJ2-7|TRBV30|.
CAWSRDRLYEQYF
TGTGCCTGGAGTAGGGACAGGCTCTACGAGCAGTACTTC
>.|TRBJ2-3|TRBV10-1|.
CASSESGGSTDTQYF
TGCGCCAGCAGTGAGTCTGGGGGCAGCACAGATACGCAGTATTTT
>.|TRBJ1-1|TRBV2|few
CASGRGGEAFF
TGTGCCAGCGGGCGGGGGGGCGAAGCTTTCTTT
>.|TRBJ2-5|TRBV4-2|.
CASSQAADRPYQETQYF
TGTGCCAGCAGCCAAGCGGCCGACAGGCCATACCAAGAGACCCAGTACTTC
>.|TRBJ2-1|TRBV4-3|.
CASSLRQGHYNEQFF
TGCGCCAGCAGCCTCCGGCAGGGTCACTACAATGAGCAGTTCTTC
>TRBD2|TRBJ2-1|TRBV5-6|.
CASSLVAGPRNEQFF
TGTGCCAGCAGCTTGGTAGCGGGTCCAAGAAATGAGCAGTTCTTC
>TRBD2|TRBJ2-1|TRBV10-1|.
CASSESTSGINPYNEQFF
TGCGCCAGCAGTGAGAGCACTAGCGGGATTAACCCCTACAATGAGCAGTTCTTC
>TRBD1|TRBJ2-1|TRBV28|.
CASAPGTAIYNEQFF
TGTGCCAGCGCTCCCGGGACAGCGATTTACAATGAGCAGTTCTTC
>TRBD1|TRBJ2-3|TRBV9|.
CASSQRQGPDTQYF
TGTGCCAGCAGCCAGCGACAGGGTCCAGATACGCAGTATTTT
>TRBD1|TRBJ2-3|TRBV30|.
CAWSVRVGGAPSTDTQYF
TGTGCCTGGAGTGTGAGGGTAGGGGGCGCCCCTAGCACAGATACGCAGTATTTT
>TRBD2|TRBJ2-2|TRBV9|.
CASSGYSGRFPGELFF
TGTGCCAGCAGCGGTTATAGCGGGAGATTCCCCGGGGAGCTGTTTTTT
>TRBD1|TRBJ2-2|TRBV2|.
CASRTGQGNTGELFF
TGTGCCAGCAGGACGGGACAGGGAAACACCGGGGAGCTGTTTTTT
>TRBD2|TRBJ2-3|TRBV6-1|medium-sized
CASSELAGGPDTQYF
TGTGCCAGCAGTGAACTAGCGGGAGGGCCAGATACGCAGTATTTT
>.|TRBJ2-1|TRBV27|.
CASSLGTALSYNEQFF
TGTGCCAGCAGTTTAGGGACTGCACTCTCCTACAATGAGCAGTTCTTC
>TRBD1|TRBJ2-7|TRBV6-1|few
CASRGTDYEQYF
TGTGCCAGCAGGGGGACAGACTACGAGCAGTACTTC
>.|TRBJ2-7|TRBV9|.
CASSVDVGPQYEQYF
TGTGCCAGCAGCGTAGATGTTGGGCCGCAATACGAGCAGTACTTC
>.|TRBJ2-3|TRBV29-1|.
CSVEAGQSFTDTQYF
TGCAGCGTTGAAGCCGGACAAAGCTTCACAGATACGCAGTATTTT
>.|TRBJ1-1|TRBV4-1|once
CASSQVQGYTEAFF
TGCGCCAGCAGCCAAGTGCAGGGGTACACTGAAGCTTTCTTT
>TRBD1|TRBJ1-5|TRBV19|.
CASSSREGASNQPQHF
TGTGCCAGTAGTAGCCGGGAGGGGGCCAGCAATCAGCCCCAGCATTTT
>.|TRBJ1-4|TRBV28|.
CASSLQGNEKLFF
TGTGCCAGCAGTTTACAGGGAAATGAAAAACTGTTTTTT
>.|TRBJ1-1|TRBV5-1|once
CASSLTVNTEAFF
TGCGCCAGCAGCTTAACGGTGAACACTGAAGCTTTCTTT
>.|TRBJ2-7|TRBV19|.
CASSPGVAYEQYF
TGTGCCAGTAGTCCGGGAGTTGCCTACGAGCAGTACTTC
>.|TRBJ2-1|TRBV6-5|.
CASSFRGPPYNEQFF
TGTGCCAGCAGTTTCAGGGGTCCCCCCTACAATGAGCAGTTCTTC
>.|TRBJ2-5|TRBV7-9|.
CASSAVQETQYF
TGTGCCAGCAGCGCGGTACAAGAGACCCAGTACTTC
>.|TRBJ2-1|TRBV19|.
CASSKARGGDEQFF
TGTGCCAGTAGTAAAGCTAGAGGGGGAGATGAGCAGTTCTTC
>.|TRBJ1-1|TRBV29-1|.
CSVILREIQGLNTEAFF
TGCAGCGTTATTTTAAGAGAGATACAGGGACTAAACACTGAAGCTTTCTTT
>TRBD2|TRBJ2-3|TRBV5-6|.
CASSPGPSGRTDTQYF
TGTGCCAGCAGCCCGGGGCCTAGCGGGAGAACAGATACGCAGTATTTT
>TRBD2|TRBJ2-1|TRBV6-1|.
CASRTGTSGKQEQFF
TGTGCCAGCAGAACCGGGACTAGCGGGAAACAGGAGCAGTTCTTC
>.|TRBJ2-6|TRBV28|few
CASSTGGGILTF
TGTGCCAGCAGTACCGGTGGCGGAATCCTGACTTTC
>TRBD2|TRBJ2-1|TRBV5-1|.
CASKTGGVSNEQFF
TGCGCCAGCAAAACGGGAGGGGTGAGCAATGAGCAGTTCTTC
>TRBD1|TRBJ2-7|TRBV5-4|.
CASSLGDSSYEQYF
TGTGCCAGCAGCTTAGGGGACAGTTCCTACGAGCAGTACTTC
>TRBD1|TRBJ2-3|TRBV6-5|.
CASRQTGATQYF
TGTGCCAGCAGACAAACAGGGGCTACGCAGTATTTT
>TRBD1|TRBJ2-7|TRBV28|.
CASSLRTGTGFVQNYEQYF
TGTGCCAGCAGTTTGAGAACCGGGACAGGGTTTGTTCAGAACTACGAGCAGTACTTC
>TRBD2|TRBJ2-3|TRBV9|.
CASSVRTSGTDTQYF
TGTGCCAGCAGCGTGCGGACTAGCGGAACAGATACGCAGTATTTT
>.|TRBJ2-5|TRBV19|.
CASSATRAQETQYF
TGTGCCAGTAGTGCCACTAGGGCCCAAGAGACCCAGTACTTC
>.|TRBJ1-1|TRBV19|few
CASSIRGRTEAFF
TGTGCCAGTAGTATTAGGGGAAGGACTGAAGCTTTCTTT